This TCR beta chain was recorded in a study of persistence of HIV-infected CD4 T cells. This was the immunoSEQ version 4 assay in survey mode. The method was immunoSEQ multiplex PCR; TCRdb's version includes in-frame clones alone and lacks a portion of them. The sample lists approximately 20,000 clones; 65% were seen once. In regard to this clone: What it binds is unknown.

Cells were stimulated with overlapping HIV-1 Gag 15-mer peptides. CD4+ T cells upregulating both CD40 ligand and CD69 were sorted as responding cells. Suppressive ART was started during chronic HIV-1 infection in these adults. The CDR3 covers 13 residues. The V end was cut by 6 bases, the J end by 4 bases, with 12 bases between. Germline values: CDR1 MNHNY, CDR2 SVGAGI (reference sequence). The chain carries TRBV6-6 and TRBJ1-2; maybe TRBD1 (5 bases). The origin of this receptor is an adult woman with HIV who was CMV-seropositive. Sequences were derived from CD4+ T cells sorted from PBMCs after 18-hour stimulation, sampled from a patient who received antiretroviral therapy. CDR3 sequence (DNA): TGTGCCAGCAGCCCGTCCGGGGGCTATGGCTACACCTTC. Translation gives CASSPSGGYGYTF.